Listed below are T cell receptor beta chains from one sample, sequenced in a study of cytomegalovirus exposure and HLA in healthy donors. Only in-frame clones appear in the TCRdb table, and some are missing; sequencing was by immunoSEQ multiplex PCR. Among 70,000 to 75,000 clones listed, more than 70% were seen once. Sequencing input: PBMCs. The receptors were gathered from a woman aged 35 to 49 in good health and CMV-seropositive. Both conserved end residues are trimmed from each CDR3. Each record gives: V gene, J gene, D gene, CDR3 protein. D genes are given only for firm matches.

TRBV5-6	TRBJ1-4	.	ASTTWELDEKLF
TRBV7-9	TRBJ2-1	.	ASSSPVLAEQF
TRBV7-8	TRBJ2-3	TRBD2	ASSSGTSADTQY
TRBV29-1	TRBJ2-1	.	SVYTDKNEQF
TRBV5-4	TRBJ2-7	.	ASSLQNSYEQY
TRBV7-8	TRBJ1-2	.	ASSSTGSWGYT
TRBV9	TRBJ2-2	.	ASSDLRSGELF
TRBV11-3	TRBJ2-5	TRBD1	ASSPGQGAQTNQETQY
TRBV6-5	TRBJ1-3	.	ASRGRISGNTIY
TRBV5-1	TRBJ2-7	TRBD2	ASSWTGGQGSYEQY
TRBV5-8	TRBJ2-1	TRBD2	ASAGVSYNEQF
TRBV5-1	TRBJ2-5	TRBD2	ASRLMTGGQETQY
TRBV6-5	TRBJ2-4	.	ASSYAPGDIQY
TRBV9	TRBJ2-1	.	ASSKEGGVYYNEQF
TRBV25-1	TRBJ1-1	.	ASSLTSQAF
TRBV27	TRBJ1-5	.	ASSFVGRGRDQPQH
TRBV7-7	TRBJ2-7	.	ASSPEGSSYEQY
TRBV5-5	TRBJ1-1	.	ASSLKGGGRVLMNTEAF
TRBV7-3	TRBJ1-3	.	ASSSRGGQGNTIY
TRBV19	TRBJ1-2	.	ASSIDRASYGYT
TRBV5-8	TRBJ1-6	.	ASSSELHSPLH
TRBV4-1	TRBJ1-5	.	ASSQNVVWGSNQPQH
TRBV6-1	TRBJ2-1	.	ASSRQATYNEQF
TRBV30	TRBJ1-6	.	AWSVRGILTLH
TRBV19	TRBJ1-5	.	ASSISPTDNQPQH
TRBV7-8	TRBJ1-1	TRBD1	ASSLSGTGVPNTEAF
TRBV29-1	TRBJ1-4	TRBD1	SAATGLNEKLF